This TCR beta chain was obtained from a study of vaccination and CD4 T cells after COVID-19 (dated by TCRdb to the early 2020s). For context, the study as a whole: Every convalescent patient had a positive nasal swab PCR test for SARS-CoV-2, with mild disease in eight to ten patients and severe disease in one. The spike-specific CD4+ TCR repertoire was compared before and after mRNA vaccination in about nine COVID-19 convalescent patients and a handful of infection-naive healthy vaccine recipients. The convalescent cohort comprised six males and four females, including two Hispanic individuals, seven Caucasians, two Asians and one multiracial person. Post-vaccine blood samples were obtained a median of about 70 days after the second vaccine dose, with a range of about 12 to 241 days. Culture stimuli were overlapping spike peptide pools from SARS-CoV-2 and from the common cold coronaviruses HCoV-NL63, HCoV-OC43 and HCoV-229E. Post-COVID blood samples from convalescent patients were collected a median of roughly 100 days after diagnosis, with a range of roughly 35 to 161 days. Participants received two doses of either the Pfizer-BioNTech BNT162b2 vaccine (n=8) or the Moderna mRNA-1273 vaccine (n=2). In control cultures, a CEFX viral epitope pool was used as positive control, an HIV-1 Nef peptide pool was used as negative control, or no peptide was added.

On this clonotype itself: Its target antigen remains unknown. No much larger clone is present one base from it, and per-base qualities are unavailable.

On the study overall, not on this receptor specifically: Among the post-vaccine SARS-CoV-2-reactive clones in convalescent patients, a median approximately 90% showed up only after vaccination, which suggests vaccine-specific priming. The median count of SARS-CoV-2-reactive clonotypes went up from approximately 20 after infection to 38 after vaccination, although the change was not significant. Nearly all vaccine-specific clones in convalescent patients (304 of 307) were mono-reactive for SARS-CoV-2 spike rather than cross-reactive with common cold coronaviruses. Only a relatively small number of convalescent patients were included in the study, and early timepoints following natural infection were not analyzed.

Germline trimming amounts to 1 base on V and 4 bases on J, with 4 as the count of junction bases outside the gene matches. From its cysteine to its phenylalanine, the CDR3 spans 16 amino acids. The entry retains the CDR3 DNA only, 48 bases that are in frame from base 1. The germline V gene gives CDR1 as MNHEY and CDR2 as SVGAGI. Taken with the paper, the label for treatment or condition translates to: roughly 11-day PBMC culture with coronavirus spike peptide pools or control peptides (ViraFEST assay). The ViraFEST assay was used in the study, in which antigen-specific T cells were expanded with peptide pools and expanded clonotypes were subsequently identified by TCR sequencing. The convalescent patients' positive SARS-CoV-2 PCR tests were from March to December 2020, which was before the Alpha, Beta and Delta variants emerged in the United States. Each well held some 2 million PBMCs cultured with approximately 9.1 ug/ml peptide pools in IMDM containing approximately 5% human AB serum and roughly 10 IU/ml IL-2. On days 3 and 7, half of the culture medium was replaced with fresh IL-2-containing medium. After 9 to 10 days of culture, CD4+ T cells were isolated by negative selection using the EasySep CD4+ T cell isolation kit. Ficoll-Paque Plus gradient centrifugation was used to isolate PBMCs from whole blood, and the isolated PBMCs were then either used fresh or cryopreserved at -140C. In general, triplicate wells were set up for every culture condition.

Libraries were prepared through PCR. DNA from cultured CD4+ T cells underwent TCR sequencing with the Oncomine TCR Beta short-read assay at the Johns Hopkins FTIC core. The QIAamp micro DNA kit was used to extract genomic DNA from the cultured CD4+ T cells. Oncomine TCR Beta libraries from cultured CD4+ T cells were pooled using unique dual indexes and sequenced on an Illumina iSeq 100. Per the source publication's procedure: Non-productive sequences were removed, and CDR3s that did not start with C, did not end with F or W, or were shorter than 7 amino acids were discarded. The MANAFEST web application was used to identify antigen-specific clonotypes by comparing peptide-stimulated wells against reference wells and other culture wells. An FDR below 0.05, an odds ratio above 5, and a productive frequency above 0.1% in at least two of three replicate wells were required for clones to be considered positive. A clonotype was classed as cross-reactive if the clonotype showed significant expansion both in SARS-CoV-2 spike wells and in at least one common cold coronavirus spike condition. Using R version 3.6.1, CDR3 homology was evaluated through Levenshtein distances (stringdist) along with unrooted phylogenetic trees (ape). The public reads were reanalyzed by TCRdb: fastp trimming at Q25, MiXCR alignment, in-frame beta chains only. When rows share a CDR3 protein, they turn into one entry using the most common DNA and genes. The V and J calls come from TCRdb's annotation, not from the publication. The sample table records 4,100 or so distinct CDR3 sequences; 45% to 50% of these occur just once. The ten biggest clones cover roughly 43% of the sample.

This receptor was taken from a human donor who had recovered from COVID-19. The chain employs TRBV6-5 and TRBJ2-5, with TRBD2 identical over 12 junction bases. Sequences were obtained from CD4+ T cells from blood, cultured in vitro. The DNA sequence is TGTGCCAGCAGTTACTTCCTAGCGGGAGGGGGAGAGACCCAGTACTTC. It translates to CASSYFLAGGGETQYF.